The source of this TCR beta chain is a study of control samples from healthy donors and cancer patients (TCRdb year 2020). Comments on this clone: Its antigen remains unidentified. No per-base quality is available; no much larger clone lies one base away.

CDR1 and CDR2 (MNHEY, SVGAGI) derive from the germline V gene. The CDR3 holds 13 amino acids from the cysteine to the phenylalanine. Left in the record is the CDR3 DNA by itself, 39 bases read in frame from the first base. V ends up 6 bases short and J 6 bases short, with an unmatched junction base count of 6. The library was obtained by the immunoSEQ multiplex PCR assay. The source is immuneACCESS, and TCRdb retained only in-frame sequences with V and J called. Part of the clones is not carried over; for the studies checked, unresolved V genes explain less than half of this, and the remainder is unexplained. This sample comprises some 100,000 clones, around nine tenths of them detected only once. Less than 3.5% of the sample belongs to the ten largest clones.

The rearranged chain carries TRBV6-5 and TRBJ1-1, and 8 junction bases match TRBD1. This sequence originates from a human donor in good health. The donor label of this sample is uncertain. The sequenced sample was blood. CDR3 reads: CASSPDRGAEAFF. In nucleotides, the sequence is TGTGCCAGCAGCCCCGACAGGGGCGCTGAAGCTTTCTTT.